These T cell receptor beta chains were read from a single sample in a study of blood T cell repertoires in COVID-19. Sequencing used immunoSEQ multiplex PCR; TCRdb keeps in-frame clones, though not all of them. The table shows about 52,000 clones, with more than 70% occurring only once. Sequenced: peripheral blood. The receptor set was obtained from a woman aged 80 or older with acute or convalescent COVID-19. Each CDR3 is given with its conserved first and last residue.

v_call cdr3_aa
TRBV6-2/TRBV6-3 CASSYGTGRISSNQPQHF
TRBV7-3 CASSPGFDTGELFF
TRBV30 CAWTPRTSGVRYTQYF
TRBV25-1 CASSPTGELNYEQYF
TRBV4-2 CASSQEVVRQGIGNTIYF
TRBV6-5 CASSSVETEAFF
TRBV4-1 CASSQEGGRANTIYF
TRBV10-3 CATTGTPSSGANVLTF
TRBV28 CATRGSTDTQYF
TRBV4-1 CASSQAGTGNEKLFF
TRBV3-1/TRBV3-2 CASSQDPGSSDTQYF
TRBV4-2 CASSQEGQISSYNSPLHF
TRBV11-3 CASSLGQLRKGSGLDEQFF
TRBV6-5 CASSQGAPNSPLHF
TRBV18 CASSPRTGGPTSSGNTIYF
TRBV12-3/TRBV12-4 CASSLGGPNEQFF
TRBV6-5 CASSGTGGKTEAFF
TRBV12-3/TRBV12-4 CASSFTGYGYTF
TRBV6-2/TRBV6-3 CASSLSDRGPSNTIYF
TRBV9 CASSGQGVDTGELFF
TRBV3-1/TRBV3-2 CASRLREGNTEAFF
TRBV13 CASSLGRGGPHTSRGSGNTIYF
TRBV5-1 CASSLSPGQANSPLHF
TRBV6-5 CASRTGATNEKLFF
TRBV5-1 CASSLGGTADTEAFF
TRBV6-2/TRBV6-3 CASSYLPLPGKAFF
TRBV27 CASCDGTRPKSNEQFF
TRBV14 CASSQDSLIAGGSTDTQYF
TRBV29-1 CSVKSGTGNQPQHF
TRBV18 CASSPTGEKGTEAFF
TRBV5-4 CASSQGAVGNTIYF
TRBV3-1/TRBV3-2 CASSRATKSGTMNTEAFF
TRBV2 CASRSGTGHSPLHF
TRBV19 CASSGGHLRGYGYTF
TRBV27 CASSMTGVSYNEQFF
TRBV15 CATSRGTAVSTDTQYF
TRBV9 CASSPLQGSSYEQYF
TRBV7-9 CASSQGQGNEKLFF
TRBV27 CASSLGTSGDTQYF
TRBV10-2 CASSSSGGTDTQYF
TRBV7-9 CASSFSAGGLNEQFF
TRBV5-4 CASSSFAEGTDTQYF
TRBV30 CAWSKSGDRRLRDTEAFF
TRBV10-2 CASSIGTSGGAGVRLTQYF
TRBV19 CASSLDRGRGRDGYTF
TRBV10-3 CASRVDSNQPQHF
TRBV28 CASSIRGQGTSNQPQHF
TRBV19 CASRTGTSGRDEQFF
TRBV20-1 CSASQGSSNQPQHF
TRBV7-2 CASSLYLAGGQETQYF
TRBV5-1 CASSLGVFGGDEQFF
TRBV5-8 CANSLIGTATNEKLFF